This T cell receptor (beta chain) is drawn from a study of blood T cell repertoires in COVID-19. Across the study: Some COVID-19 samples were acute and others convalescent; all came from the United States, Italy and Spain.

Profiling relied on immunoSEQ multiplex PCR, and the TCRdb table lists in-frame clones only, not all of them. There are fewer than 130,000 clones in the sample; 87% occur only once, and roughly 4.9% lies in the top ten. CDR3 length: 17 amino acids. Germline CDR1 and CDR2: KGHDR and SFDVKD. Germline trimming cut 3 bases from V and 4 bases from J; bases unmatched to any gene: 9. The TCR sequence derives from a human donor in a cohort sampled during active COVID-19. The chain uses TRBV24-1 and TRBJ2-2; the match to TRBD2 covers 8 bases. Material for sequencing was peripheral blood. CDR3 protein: CATSDQPYSGVTGELFF. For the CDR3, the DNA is TGTGCCACCAGTGATCAACCGTATAGCGGGGTCACCGGGGAGCTGTTTTTT.